This record covers a single T cell receptor beta chain. Its antigen remains unidentified. The CDR3 runs 11 residues. Trimming took off 4 bases at V and 6 bases at J, with 6 bases between the two ends. Germline values: CDR1 MDHEN, CDR2 SYDVKM. The data were taken from a study of CD8+ T cells in alopecia areata. The treatment here: oral pan-JAK inhibitor, 5-10 mg twice daily. Collection of lesional scalp punch biopsies and peripheral blood was performed in alopecia areata patients. Findings and caveats of the study: One nonresponder makes the tie between baseline CD8+ expansion and response uncertain. In scalp and blood, many expanded lesional clones persisted during tofacitinib.

The sequencing template was cDNA reverse transcribed from extracted RNA. Sequencing used immunoSEQ multiplex PCR; TCRdb keeps in-frame clones, though not all of them. Here the sample spans approximately 210,000 clones, 40% to 55% being singletons. The sequencing here drew on CD4+ T cells sorted from blood, taken at approximately week 37, from a patient treated with tofacitinib. This chain links TRBV28 with TRBJ1-2, with D perhaps matching TRBD1 (6 bases). The origin of this receptor is a human donor with alopecia areata. CDR3 sequence (DNA): TGTGCCAGCAGTTACAGGGATGGCTACACCTTC. It is translated as CASSYRDGYTF.